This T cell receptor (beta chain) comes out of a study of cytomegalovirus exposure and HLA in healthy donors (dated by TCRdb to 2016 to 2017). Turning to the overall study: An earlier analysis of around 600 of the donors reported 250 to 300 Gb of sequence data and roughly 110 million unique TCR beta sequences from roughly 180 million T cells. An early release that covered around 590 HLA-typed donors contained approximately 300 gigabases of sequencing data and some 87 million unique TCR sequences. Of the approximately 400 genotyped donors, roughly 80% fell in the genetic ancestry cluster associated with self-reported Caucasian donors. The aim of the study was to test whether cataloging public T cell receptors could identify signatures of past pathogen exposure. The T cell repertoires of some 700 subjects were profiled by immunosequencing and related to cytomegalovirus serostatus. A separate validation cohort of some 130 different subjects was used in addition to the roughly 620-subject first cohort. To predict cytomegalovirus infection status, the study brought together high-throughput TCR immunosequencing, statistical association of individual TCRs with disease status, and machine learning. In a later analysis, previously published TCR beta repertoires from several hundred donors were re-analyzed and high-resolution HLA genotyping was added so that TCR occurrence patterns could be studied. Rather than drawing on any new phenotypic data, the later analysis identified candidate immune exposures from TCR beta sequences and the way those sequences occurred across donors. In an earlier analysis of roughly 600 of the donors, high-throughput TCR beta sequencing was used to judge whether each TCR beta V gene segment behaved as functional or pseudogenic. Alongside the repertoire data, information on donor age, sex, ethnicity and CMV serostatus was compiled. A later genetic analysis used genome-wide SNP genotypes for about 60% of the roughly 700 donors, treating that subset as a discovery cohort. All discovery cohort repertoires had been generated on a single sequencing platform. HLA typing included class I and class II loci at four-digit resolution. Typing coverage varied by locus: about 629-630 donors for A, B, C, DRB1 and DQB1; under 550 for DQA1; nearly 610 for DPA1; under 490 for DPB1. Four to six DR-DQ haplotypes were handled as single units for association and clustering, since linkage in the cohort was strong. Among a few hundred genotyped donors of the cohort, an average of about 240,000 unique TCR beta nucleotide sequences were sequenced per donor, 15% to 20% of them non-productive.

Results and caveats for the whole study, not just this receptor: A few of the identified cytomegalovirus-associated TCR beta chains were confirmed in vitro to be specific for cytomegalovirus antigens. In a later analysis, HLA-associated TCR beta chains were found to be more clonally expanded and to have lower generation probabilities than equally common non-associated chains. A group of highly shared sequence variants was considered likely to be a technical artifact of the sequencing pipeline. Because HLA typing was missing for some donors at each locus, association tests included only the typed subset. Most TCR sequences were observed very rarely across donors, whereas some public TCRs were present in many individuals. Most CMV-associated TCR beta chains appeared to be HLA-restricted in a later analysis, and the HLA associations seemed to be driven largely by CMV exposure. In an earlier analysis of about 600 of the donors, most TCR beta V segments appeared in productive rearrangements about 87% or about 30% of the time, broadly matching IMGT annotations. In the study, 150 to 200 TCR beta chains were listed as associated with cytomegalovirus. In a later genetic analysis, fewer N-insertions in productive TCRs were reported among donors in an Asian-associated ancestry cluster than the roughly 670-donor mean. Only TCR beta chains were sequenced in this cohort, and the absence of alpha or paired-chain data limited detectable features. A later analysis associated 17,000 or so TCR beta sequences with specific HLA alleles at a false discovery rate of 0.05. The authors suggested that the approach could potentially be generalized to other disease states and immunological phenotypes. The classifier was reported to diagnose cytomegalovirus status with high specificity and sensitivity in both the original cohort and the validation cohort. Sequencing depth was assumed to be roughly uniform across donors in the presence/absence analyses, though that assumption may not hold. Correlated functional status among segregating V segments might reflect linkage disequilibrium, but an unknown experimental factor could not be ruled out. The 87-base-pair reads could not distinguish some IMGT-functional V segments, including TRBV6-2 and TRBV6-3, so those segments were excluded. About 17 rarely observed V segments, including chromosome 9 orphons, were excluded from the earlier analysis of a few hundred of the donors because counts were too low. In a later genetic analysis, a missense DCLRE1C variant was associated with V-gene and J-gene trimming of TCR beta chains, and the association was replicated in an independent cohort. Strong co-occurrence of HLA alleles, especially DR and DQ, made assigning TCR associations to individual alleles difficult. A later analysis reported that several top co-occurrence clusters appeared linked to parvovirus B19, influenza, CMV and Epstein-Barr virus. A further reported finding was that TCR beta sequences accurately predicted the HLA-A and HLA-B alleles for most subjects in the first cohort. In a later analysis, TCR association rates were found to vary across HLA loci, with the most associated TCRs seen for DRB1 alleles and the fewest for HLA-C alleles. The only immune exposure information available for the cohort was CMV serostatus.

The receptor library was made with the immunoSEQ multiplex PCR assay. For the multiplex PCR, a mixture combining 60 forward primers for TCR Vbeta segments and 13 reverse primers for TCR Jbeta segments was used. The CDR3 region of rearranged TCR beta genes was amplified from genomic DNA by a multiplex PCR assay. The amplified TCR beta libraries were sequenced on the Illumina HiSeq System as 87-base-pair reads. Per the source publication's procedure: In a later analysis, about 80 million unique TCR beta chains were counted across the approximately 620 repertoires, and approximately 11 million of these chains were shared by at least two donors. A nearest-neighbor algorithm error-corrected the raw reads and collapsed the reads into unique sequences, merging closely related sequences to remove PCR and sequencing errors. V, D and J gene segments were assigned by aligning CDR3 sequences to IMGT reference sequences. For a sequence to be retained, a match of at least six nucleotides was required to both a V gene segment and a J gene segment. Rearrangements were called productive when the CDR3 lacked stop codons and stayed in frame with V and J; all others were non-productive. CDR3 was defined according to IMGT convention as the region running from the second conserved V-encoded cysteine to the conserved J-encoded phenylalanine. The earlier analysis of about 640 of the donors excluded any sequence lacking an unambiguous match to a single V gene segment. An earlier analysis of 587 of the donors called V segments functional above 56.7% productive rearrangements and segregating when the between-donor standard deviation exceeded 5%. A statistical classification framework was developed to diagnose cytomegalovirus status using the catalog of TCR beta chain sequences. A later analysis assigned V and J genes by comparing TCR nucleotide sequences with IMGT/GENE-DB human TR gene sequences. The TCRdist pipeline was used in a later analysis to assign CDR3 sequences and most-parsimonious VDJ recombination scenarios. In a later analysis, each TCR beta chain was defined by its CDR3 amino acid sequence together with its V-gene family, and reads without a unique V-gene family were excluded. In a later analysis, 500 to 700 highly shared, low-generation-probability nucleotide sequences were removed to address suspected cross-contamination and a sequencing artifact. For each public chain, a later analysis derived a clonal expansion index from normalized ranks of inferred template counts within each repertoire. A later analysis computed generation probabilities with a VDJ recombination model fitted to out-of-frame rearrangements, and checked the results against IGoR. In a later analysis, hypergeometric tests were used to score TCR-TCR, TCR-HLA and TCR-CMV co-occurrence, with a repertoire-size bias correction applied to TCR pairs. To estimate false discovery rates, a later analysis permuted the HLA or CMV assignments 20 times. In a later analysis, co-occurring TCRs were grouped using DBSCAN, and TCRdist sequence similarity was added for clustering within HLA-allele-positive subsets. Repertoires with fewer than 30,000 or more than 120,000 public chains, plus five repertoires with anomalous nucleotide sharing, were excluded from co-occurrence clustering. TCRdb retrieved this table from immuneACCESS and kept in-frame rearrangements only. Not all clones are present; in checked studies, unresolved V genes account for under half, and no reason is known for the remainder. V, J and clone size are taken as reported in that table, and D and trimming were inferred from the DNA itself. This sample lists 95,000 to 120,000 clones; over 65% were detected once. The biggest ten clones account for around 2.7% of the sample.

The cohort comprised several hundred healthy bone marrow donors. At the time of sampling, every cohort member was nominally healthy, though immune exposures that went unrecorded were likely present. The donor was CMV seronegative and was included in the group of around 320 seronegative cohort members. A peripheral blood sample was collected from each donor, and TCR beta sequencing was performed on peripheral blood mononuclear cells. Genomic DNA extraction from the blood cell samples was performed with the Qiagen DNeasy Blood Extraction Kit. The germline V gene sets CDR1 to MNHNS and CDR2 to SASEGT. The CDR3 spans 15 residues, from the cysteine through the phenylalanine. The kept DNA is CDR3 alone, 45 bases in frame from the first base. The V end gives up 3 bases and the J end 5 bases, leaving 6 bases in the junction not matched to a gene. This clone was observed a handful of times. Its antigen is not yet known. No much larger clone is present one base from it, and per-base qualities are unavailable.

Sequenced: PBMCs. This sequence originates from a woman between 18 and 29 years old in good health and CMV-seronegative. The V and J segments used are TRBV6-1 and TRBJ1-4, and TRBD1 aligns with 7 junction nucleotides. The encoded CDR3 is CASSDTGTANEKLFF. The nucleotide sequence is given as TGTGCCAGCAGTGACACCGGGACAGCAAATGAAAAACTGTTTTTT.